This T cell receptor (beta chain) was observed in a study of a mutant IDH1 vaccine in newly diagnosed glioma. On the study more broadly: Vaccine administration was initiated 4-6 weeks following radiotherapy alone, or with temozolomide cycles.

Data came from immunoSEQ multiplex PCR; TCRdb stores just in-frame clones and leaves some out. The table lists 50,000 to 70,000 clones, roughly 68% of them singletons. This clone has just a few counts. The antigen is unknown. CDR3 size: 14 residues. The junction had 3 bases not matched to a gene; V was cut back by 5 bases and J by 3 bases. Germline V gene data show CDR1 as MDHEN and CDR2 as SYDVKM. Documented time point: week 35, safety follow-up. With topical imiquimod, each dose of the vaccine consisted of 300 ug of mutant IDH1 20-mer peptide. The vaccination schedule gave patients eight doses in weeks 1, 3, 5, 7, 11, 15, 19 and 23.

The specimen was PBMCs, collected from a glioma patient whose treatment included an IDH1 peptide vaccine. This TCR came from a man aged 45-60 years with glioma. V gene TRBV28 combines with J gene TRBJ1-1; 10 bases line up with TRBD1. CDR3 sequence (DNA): TGTGCCAGCAGTCGACAGGGGGCGTACACTGAAGCTTTCTTT. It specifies CASSRQGAYTEAFF.